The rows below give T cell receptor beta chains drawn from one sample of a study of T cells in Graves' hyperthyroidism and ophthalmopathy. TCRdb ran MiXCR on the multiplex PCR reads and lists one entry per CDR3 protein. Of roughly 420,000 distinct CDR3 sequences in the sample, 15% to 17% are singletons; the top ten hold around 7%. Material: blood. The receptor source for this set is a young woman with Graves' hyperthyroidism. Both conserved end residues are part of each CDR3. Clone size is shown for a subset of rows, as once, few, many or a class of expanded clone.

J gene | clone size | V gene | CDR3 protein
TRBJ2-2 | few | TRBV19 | CAITDGTGELFF
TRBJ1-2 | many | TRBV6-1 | CASKGGDYGYTF
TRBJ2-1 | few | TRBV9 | CASSVIAGPYNEQFF
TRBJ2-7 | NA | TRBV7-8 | CASSFSLAVLDEQYF
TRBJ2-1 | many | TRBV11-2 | CASGRQGGSTYNEQFF
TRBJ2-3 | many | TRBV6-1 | CASSEGLRGGAHTQYF
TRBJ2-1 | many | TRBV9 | CAENAGEQFF
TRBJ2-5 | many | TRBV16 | CASSQSQGQETQYF
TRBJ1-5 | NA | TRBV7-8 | CASSQPGYNQPQHF
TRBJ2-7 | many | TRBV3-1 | CASRGTGNYEQYF
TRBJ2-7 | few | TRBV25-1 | CASTSGYEQYF
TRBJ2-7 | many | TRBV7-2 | CASSPSGAYEQYF
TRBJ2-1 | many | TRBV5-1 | CASTTGRNEQFF
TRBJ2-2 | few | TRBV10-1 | CASSELAGGFTGELFF
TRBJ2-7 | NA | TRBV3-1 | CASSQDGGFEQYF
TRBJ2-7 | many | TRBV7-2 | CASSYVRVDRSDEQYF
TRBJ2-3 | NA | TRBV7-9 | CASSKSRTSGGRLRSDTQYF
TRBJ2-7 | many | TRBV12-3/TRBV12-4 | CASSLTPTYEQYF
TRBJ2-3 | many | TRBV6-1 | CASSEGRSTDTQYF
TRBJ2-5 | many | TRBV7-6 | CASSLQIQETQYF
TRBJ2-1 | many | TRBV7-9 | CSWGVVHNEQFF
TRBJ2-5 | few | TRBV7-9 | CASSSSSGGAGETQYF
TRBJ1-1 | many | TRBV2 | CASSTNTEAFF
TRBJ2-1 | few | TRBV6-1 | CASSNDAGDEQFF
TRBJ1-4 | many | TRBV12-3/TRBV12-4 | CASSLTFEGEKLFF
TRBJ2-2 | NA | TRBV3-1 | CASRQERGLYLTGELFF
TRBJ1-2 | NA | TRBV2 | CASIVGNYGYTF
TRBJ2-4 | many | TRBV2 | CASFWTLAKNIQYF
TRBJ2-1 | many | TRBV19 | CASSRGINSGEQFF
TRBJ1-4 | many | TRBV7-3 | CASSFLPGEKLFF
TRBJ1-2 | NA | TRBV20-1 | CSALRDGSFGNYGYTF
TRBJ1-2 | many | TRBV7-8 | CASSSNRAGYTF
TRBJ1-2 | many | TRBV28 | CASSSPTPLILPNYGYTF
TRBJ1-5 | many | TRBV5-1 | CASSFVGNQPQHF
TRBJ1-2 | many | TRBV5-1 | CASSSGSNYGYTF
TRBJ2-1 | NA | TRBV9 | CASSGGDGKREGTNEQFF
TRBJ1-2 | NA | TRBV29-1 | CSVEREQETNYGYTF
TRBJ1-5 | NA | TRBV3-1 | CASSQDDHQPQHF
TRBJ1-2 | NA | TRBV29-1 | CSVVTDYGYTF
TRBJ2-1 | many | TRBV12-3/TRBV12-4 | CASSRAGGPGEQFF
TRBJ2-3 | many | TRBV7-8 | CASSRGLAGVDTQYF
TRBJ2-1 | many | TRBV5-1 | CASSFGRDSNEQFF
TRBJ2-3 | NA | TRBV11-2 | CASVPGGSATDTQYF
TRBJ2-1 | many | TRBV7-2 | CASSRTGTRGHNEQFF
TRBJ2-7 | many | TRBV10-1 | CASSLPTRGLLAYEQYF
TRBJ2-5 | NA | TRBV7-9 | CASSLGSGLAGEETQYF
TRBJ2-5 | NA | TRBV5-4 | CASSPPGLAGQETQYF
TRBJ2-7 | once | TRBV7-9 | CASSSQRGAAERDF
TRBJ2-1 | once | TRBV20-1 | CSARNAGTGDFNEQFF
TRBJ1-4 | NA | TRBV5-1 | CASGSQLAGEKLFF
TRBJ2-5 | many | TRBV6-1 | CASSDTSGVHKRETQYF
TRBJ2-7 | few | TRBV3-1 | CASSRRSGTYHYEQYF
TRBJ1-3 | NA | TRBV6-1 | CASRDTSGNTIYF
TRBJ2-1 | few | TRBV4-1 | CASSQALAGMFEQFF
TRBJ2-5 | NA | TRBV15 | CATSRDRVQGETQYF